This TCR beta chain is drawn from a study of T cell responses to AZD1222 COVID-19 vaccine. This clone was recorded a few times. Clones were sequenced by immunoSEQ multiplex PCR, and TCRdb holds only the in-frame ones, with some missing. The data show about 150,000 clones, 93% seen once. With 4 bases removed from V and 6 bases from J, the gap between germline ends came to 15 bases. The CDR3 has 14 amino acids. Germline V gives CDR1 MGHDK, CDR2 SYGVNS. Specimen: peripheral blood, collected on day 0 of AZD1222 vaccination. The TCR originated in an adult in good health. The chain employs TRBV25-1 and TRBJ1-1; D remains ambiguous. The CDR3 DNA reads TGTGCCAGCAGTGCGATCGATAAGGACGCTGAAGCTTTCTTT. Residues: CASSAIDKDAEAFF.